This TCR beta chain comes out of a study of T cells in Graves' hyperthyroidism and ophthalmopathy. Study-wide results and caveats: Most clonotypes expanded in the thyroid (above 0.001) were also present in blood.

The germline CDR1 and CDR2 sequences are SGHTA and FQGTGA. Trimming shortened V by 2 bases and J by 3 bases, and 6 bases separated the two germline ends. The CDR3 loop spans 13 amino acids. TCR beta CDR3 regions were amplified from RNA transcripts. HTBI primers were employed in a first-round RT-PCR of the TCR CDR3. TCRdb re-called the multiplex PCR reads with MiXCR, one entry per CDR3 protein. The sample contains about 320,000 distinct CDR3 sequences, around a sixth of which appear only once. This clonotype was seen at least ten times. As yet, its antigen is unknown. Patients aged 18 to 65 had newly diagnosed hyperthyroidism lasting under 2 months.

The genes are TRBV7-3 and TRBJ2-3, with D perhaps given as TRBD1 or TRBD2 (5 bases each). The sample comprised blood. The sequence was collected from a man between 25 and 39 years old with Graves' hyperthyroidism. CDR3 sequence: CASSLEGTDTQYF. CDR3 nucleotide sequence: TGTGCCAGCAGCTTAGAGGGGACAGATACGCAGTATTTT.